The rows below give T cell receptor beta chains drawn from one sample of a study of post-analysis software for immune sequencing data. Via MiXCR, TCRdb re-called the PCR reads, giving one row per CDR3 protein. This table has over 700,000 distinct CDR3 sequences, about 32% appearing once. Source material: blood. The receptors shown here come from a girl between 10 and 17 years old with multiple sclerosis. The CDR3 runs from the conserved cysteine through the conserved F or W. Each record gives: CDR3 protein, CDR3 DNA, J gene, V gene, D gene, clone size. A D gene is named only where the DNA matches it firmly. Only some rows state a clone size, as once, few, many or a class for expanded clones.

CASINAGGLTEQYF TGTGCCAGCATTAACGCTGGTGGGTTAACCGAGCAGTACTTC TRBJ2-7 TRBV28 - -
CSAGGLAGHGDTQYF TGCAGTGCCGGAGGACTAGCGGGACATGGAGATACGCAGTATTTT TRBJ2-3 TRBV20-1 TRBD2 few
CASSRPDSPGAETQYF TGTGCCAGCAGCCGACCCGATTCCCCAGGGGCGGAGACCCAGTACTTC TRBJ2-5 TRBV13 - few
CASRPDERNIQYF TGTGCCAGCAGACCAGACGAAAGGAACATTCAGTACTTC TRBJ2-4 TRBV7-9 - once
CASTSTGGTDTQYF TGCGCCAGCACCTCTACAGGGGGAACAGATACGCAGTATTTT TRBJ2-3 TRBV5-1 TRBD1 -
CATRDGKNIQYF TGTGCCACCAGAGACGGGAAAAACATTCAGTACTTC TRBJ2-4 TRBV24-1 - -
CASSQNREQYF TGCGCCAGCAGCCAAAACCGGGAACAGTACTTC TRBJ2-4 TRBV4-1 - -
CASSGSAPAEAFF TGCGCCAGCAGCGGGTCAGCTCCGGCTGAAGCTTTCTTT TRBJ1-1 TRBV5-1 - -
CASRPGTGNYGYTF TGTGCCAGCAGACCCGGGACAGGGAACTATGGCTACACCTTC TRBJ1-2 TRBV3-1 TRBD1 few
CSATGATNYGYTF TGCAGTGCTACGGGCGCAACTAACTATGGCTACACCTTC TRBJ1-2 TRBV20-1 - few
CASSSLTSGRSGEQYF TGCGCCAGCAGCTCCTTGACTAGCGGGAGGTCCGGGGAGCAGTACTTC TRBJ2-7 TRBV5-1 TRBD2 -
CASSSTTGGADGYTF TGTGCCAGCAGTTCCACGACAGGGGGCGCGGATGGCTACACCTTC TRBJ1-2 TRBV28 TRBD1 few
CASRKTRGSVQETQYF TGTGCCAGCAGGAAGACTCGTGGTAGCGTCCAAGAGACCCAGTACTTC TRBJ2-5 TRBV11-2 - -
CSARDQNLLPFPDTQYF TGCAGTGCTAGAGATCAGAACTTACTACCCTTCCCAGATACGCAGTATTTT TRBJ2-3 TRBV20-1 - -
CASSQDPGANSPLHF TGCGCCAGCAGCCAAGATCCGGGGGCAAATTCACCCCTCCACTTT TRBJ1-6 TRBV4-3 - few
CASSYDGGYGYTF TGTGCCAGCAGTTACGACGGGGGATATGGCTACACCTTC TRBJ1-2 TRBV6-5 - many
CASSLLPGGEQFF TGCGCCAGCAGCCTCCTCCCGGGAGGTGAGCAGTTCTTC TRBJ2-1 TRBV5-1 TRBD2 few
CASSLAAAVMNTEAFF TGTGCCAGCAGTTTGGCAGCGGCTGTCATGAACACTGAAGCTTTCTTT TRBJ1-1 TRBV27 - -
CASSLDGGYCGYTF TGTGCCAGCAGCTTGGACGGGGGTTACTGTGGCTACACCTTC TRBJ1-2 TRBV7-9 - -
CAIGKGTGDYEQYF TGTGCCATTGGGAAAGGGACAGGAGACTACGAGCAGTACTTC TRBJ2-7 TRBV10-3 TRBD1 -
CASSLPFQRANYNEQFF TGCGCCAGCAGCTTGCCTTTTCAGCGGGCCAATTACAATGAGCAGTTCTTC TRBJ2-1 TRBV5-1 - -
CASSFLVQGLAYEQYF TGTGCCAGCAGTTTTTTGGTGCAGGGGCTCGCTTACGAGCAGTACTTC TRBJ2-7 TRBV28 - once
CATSESGRQAPEQFF TGTGCCACCAGTGAGTCTGGGAGACAGGCACCCGAGCAGTTCTTC TRBJ2-1 TRBV10-3 - -
CASSLRAYGYTF TGTGCCAGCAGCTTACGTGCCTATGGCTACACCTTC TRBJ1-2 TRBV7-9 - few